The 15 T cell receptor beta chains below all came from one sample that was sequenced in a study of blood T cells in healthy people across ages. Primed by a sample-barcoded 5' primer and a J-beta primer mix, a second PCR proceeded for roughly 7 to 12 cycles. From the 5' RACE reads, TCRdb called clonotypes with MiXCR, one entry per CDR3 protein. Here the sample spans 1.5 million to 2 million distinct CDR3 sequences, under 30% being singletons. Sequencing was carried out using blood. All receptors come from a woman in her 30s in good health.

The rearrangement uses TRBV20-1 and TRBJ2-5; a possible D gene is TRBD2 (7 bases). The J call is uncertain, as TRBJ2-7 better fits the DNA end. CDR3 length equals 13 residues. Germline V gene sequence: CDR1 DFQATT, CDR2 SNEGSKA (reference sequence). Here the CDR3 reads CSARDLGGGEQYF. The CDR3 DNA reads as TGCAGTGCTAGAGATTTAGGGGGGGGCGAGCAGTACTTC.

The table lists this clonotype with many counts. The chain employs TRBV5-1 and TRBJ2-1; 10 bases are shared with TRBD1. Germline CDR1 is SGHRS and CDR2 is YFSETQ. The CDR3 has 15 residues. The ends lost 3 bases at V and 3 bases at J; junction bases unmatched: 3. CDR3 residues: CASSSGTGDYNEQFF. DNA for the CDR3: TGCGCCAGCAGCTCGGGGACAGGGGACTACAATGAGCAGTTCTTC.

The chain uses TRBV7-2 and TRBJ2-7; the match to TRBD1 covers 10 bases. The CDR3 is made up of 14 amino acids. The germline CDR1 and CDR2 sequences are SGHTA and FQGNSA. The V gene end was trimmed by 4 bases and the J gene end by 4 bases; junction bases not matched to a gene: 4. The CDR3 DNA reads TGTGCCAGCAGCTGGAAGGGACAGGGGTACGAGCAGTACTTC. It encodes CASSWKGQGYEQYF.

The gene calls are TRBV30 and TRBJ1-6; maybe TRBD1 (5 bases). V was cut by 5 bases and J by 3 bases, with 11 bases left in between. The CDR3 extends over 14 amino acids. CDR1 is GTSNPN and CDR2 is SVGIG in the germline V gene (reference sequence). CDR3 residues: CAWGRGSYNSPLHF. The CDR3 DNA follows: TGTGCCTGGGGCCGGGGCAGCTATAATTCACCCCTCCACTTT.

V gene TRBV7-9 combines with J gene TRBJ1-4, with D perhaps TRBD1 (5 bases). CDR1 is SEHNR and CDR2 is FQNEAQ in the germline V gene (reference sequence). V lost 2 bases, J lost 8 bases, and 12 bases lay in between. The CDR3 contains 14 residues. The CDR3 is CASSLQGGEEKLFF. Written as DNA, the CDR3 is TGTGCCAGCAGCTTACAGGGTGGGGAAGAAAAACTGTTTTTT.

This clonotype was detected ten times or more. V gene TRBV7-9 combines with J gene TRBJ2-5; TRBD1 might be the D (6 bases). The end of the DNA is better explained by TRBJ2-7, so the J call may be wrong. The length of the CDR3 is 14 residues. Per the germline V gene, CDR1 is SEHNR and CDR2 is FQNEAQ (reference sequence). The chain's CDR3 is CASSLRQGNSEQYF. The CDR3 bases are TGTGCCAGCAGCTTAAGGCAGGGGAACTCCGAGCAGTACTTC.

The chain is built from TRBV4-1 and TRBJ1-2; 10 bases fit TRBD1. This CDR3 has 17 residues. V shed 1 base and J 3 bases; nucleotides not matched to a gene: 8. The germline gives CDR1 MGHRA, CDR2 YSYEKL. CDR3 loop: CASSQVRDRGRYYGYTF. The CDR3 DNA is TGCGCCAGCAGCCAAGTTAGGGACAGGGGTCGATACTATGGCTACACCTTC.

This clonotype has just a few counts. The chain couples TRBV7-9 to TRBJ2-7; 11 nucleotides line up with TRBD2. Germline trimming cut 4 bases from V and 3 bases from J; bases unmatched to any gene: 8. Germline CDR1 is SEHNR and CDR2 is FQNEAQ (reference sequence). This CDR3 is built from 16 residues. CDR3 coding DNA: TGTGCCAGCAGCTCATATAGCGGGGGGGCCGTCTACGAGCAGTACTTC. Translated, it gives CASSSYSGGAVYEQYF. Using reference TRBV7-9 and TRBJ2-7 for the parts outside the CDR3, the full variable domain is DTGVSQNPRHKITKRGQNVTFRCDPISEHNRLYWYRQTLGQGPEFLTYFQNEAQLEKSRLLSDRFSAERPKGSFSTLEIQRTEQGDSAMYLCASSSYSGGAVYEQYFGPGTRLTVT.

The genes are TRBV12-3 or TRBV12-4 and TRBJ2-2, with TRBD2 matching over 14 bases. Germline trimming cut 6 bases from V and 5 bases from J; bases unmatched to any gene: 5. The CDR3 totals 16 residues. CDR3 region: CASSTGTSGGTGELFF. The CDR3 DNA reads TGTGCCAGCAGCACTGGGACTAGCGGGGGAACCGGGGAGCTGTTTTTT.

CDR3 amino acids: CASSLVLRAPTNRYNEQFF. The DNA for the CDR3 is TGTGCCAGCAGCTTAGTTCTTAGGGCACCAACTAACCGCTACAATGAGCAGTTCTTC. The chain joins TRBV7-2 to TRBJ2-1; D gene ambiguous. With 1 base removed from V and 3 bases from J, the gap between germline ends came to 22 bases. This CDR3 region has 19 residues. Germline loops: CDR1 SGHTA, CDR2 FQGNSA. Drawing the rest from reference TRBV7-2 and TRBJ2-1, the complete variable domain is GAGVSQSPSNKVTEKGKDVELRCDPISGHTALYWYRQSLGQGLEFLIYFQGNSAPDKSGLPSDRFSAERTGGSVSTLTIQRTQQEDSAVYLCASSLVLRAPTNRYNEQFFGPGTRLTVL.

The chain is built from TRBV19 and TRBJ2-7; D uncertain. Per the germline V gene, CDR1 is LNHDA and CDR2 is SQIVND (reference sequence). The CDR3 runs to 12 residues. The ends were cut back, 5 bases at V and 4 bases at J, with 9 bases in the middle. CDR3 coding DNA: TGTGCCAGTAGTGCCGACCGGTACGAGCAGTACTTC. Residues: CASSADRYEQYF.

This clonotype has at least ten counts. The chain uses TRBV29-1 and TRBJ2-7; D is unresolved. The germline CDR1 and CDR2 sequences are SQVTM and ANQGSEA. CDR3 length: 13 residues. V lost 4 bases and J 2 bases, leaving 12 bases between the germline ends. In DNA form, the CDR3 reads TGCAGCGTTGTAGGTAGGGCCACCTACGAGCAGTACTTC. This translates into CSVVGRATYEQYF.

This CDR3 reads CSARDKSGVNQPQHF. The CDR3 bases are TGCAGTGCTAGAGACAAGTCGGGGGTCAATCAGCCCCAGCATTTT. The J gene is TRBJ1-5, the V gene TRBV20-1; D is perhaps TRBD1 (5 bases). The V end lost 0 bases, the J end lost 3 bases, and 12 bases lay between the germline ends. This CDR3 spans 15 amino acids. Germline CDR1 is DFQATT and CDR2 is SNEGSKA (reference sequence).

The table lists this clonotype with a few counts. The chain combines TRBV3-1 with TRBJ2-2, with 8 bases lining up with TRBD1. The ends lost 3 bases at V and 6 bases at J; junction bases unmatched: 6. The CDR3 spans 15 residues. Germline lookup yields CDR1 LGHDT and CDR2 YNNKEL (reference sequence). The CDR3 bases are TGTGCCAGCAGCCATTCAGACAGGGGAGCCGGGGAGCTGTTTTTT. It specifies CASSHSDRGAGELFF.

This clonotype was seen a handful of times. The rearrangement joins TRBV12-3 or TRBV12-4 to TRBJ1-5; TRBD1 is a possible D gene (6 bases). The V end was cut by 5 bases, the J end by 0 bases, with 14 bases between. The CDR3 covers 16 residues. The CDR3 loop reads CASSTNRGASNQPQHF. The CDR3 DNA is TGTGCCAGCAGTACGAACCGGGGGGCTAGCAATCAGCCCCAGCATTTT.